This T cell receptor (beta chain) comes out of a study of cytomegalovirus exposure and HLA in healthy donors. Germline assignment: CDR1 LNHDA and CDR2 SQIVND (reference sequence). This CDR3 is 13 amino acids long. V gave up 6 bases and J gave up 13 bases, with 19 bases separating them. There are a few counts of this clone. This PCR relied on a set of 60 Vbeta primers and 13 Jbeta primers. Some clones are missing from TCRdb's copy, which holds only in-frame ones; the method was immunoSEQ multiplex PCR. In the table there are some 180,000 clones, about 10% of which are singletons. Sequenced sample: PBMCs. The sequence was collected from a woman younger than 45 in good health and CMV-seropositive. This chain uses TRBV19 with TRBJ2-1; tentative D call: TRBD2 (6 bases). CDR3 residues: CASRSDGAGFQFF. As DNA, the CDR3 is TGTGCCAGTAGATCGGATGGAGCGGGTTTCCAGTTCTTC.